This T cell receptor beta chain was identified during a study of T cell changes during pregnancy in multiple sclerosis. Method: immunoSEQ multiplex PCR; TCRdb's copy keeps in-frame clones and lacks some. The sample lists 76,000 or so clones, around 95% occurring once. This clonotype was sampled from a female donor in good health, enrolled as a control in a pregnancy study. Sequenced material: peripheral blood, taken in the second trimester of pregnancy.

This CDR3 reads CASSPDSYSYNEQFF. The DNA for the CDR3 is TGTGCCAGCAGCCCGGACTCCTACTCCTACAATGAGCAGTTCTTC. The genes are TRBV7-8 and TRBJ2-1; D is perhaps TRBD2 (5 bases). The germline CDR1 and CDR2 sequences are SGHVS and FQNEAQ. This CDR3 has 15 residues. Trimming left V 5 bases short and J 0 bases short, with 11 bases between.